Here is one TCR beta chain with its context. The antigen remains undetermined. Making TCR beta cDNA involved roughly 500 ng total RNA and a constant-region primer. TCR beta libraries came from three nested multiplex PCR rounds using slightly modified ARM-PCR. The opening two PCR rounds, around 9 cycles each, paired TRBV1-TRBV30 forward primers with a C-beta reverse primer. In TCRdb, the multiplex PCR reads were re-called with MiXCR into one record per CDR3 protein. The table includes 40,000 to 55,000 distinct CDR3 sequences, about two thirds detected once. Germline CDR1 reads SGDLS; CDR2 reads YYNGEE. Trimming took 4 bases from V and 1 from J, leaving 15 bases between them. The CDR3 consists of 15 residues. The data derive from a study of tumor-infiltrating lymphocytes in primary liver carcinoma. Regarding the study as a whole: There were only about 8-25% of top clones found in all five tumor regions. Blood had a significantly lower top-250-clone fraction than tumors did (p = 0.039).

Both RNA and DNA were isolated together from approximately 20-30 mg of bulk tissue that had not been sorted. Samples came from superior, inferior, lateral poles and tumor centre. The source of this sequence is a man aged 40-49 years with primary liver carcinoma and hepatitis B virus infection. The chain employs TRBV9 and TRBJ2-7; D gene unclear. The specimen was liver tumor tissue from sampling region 5. As for subset: tumor region T5, tumor centre. CDR3 residues: CASSPASGASYEQYF. The CDR3, as DNA: TGTGCCAGCAGCCCTGCGTCCGGCGCGTCCTACGAGCAGTACTTC.